A single sample gave rise to the 4 T cell receptor beta chains below, sequenced in a study of T cells in Graves' hyperthyroidism and ophthalmopathy. The source material, RNA transcripts, was used to amplify TCR beta CDR3 regions. During a first-round RT-PCR of the TCR CDR3, the HTBI primer set was used. TCRdb redid the calling of the multiplex PCR reads with MiXCR, one entry per CDR3 protein. The sample lists around 250,000 distinct CDR3 sequences; about 15% were seen once. Sequenced input: blood. These receptors came from a woman between 35 and 50 years old with Graves' hyperthyroidism that later progressed to Graves' ophthalmopathy.

This clonotype came up many times. This chain links TRBV9 with TRBJ2-7; TRBD2 matches at 11 bases. Per the germline V gene, CDR1 is SGDLS and CDR2 is YYNGEE. The CDR3 has 15 amino acids. Losses at the gene ends were 3 bases for V and 2 bases for J; bases not matched to a gene: 4. The DNA of the CDR3 is TGTGCCAGCAGCGCGGGGACTAGCGGAACCTACGAGCAGTACTTC. Its translation: CASSAGTSGTYEQYF.

This clonotype was counted between two and nine times. The chain combines TRBV28 with TRBJ2-3; D unresolved. Per the germline V gene, CDR1 is MDHEN and CDR2 is SYDVKM. V was cut by 10 bases and J by 7 bases, with 15 bases left in between. This CDR3 contains 12 residues. CDR3 nucleotides: TGTGCCATCACTGAACGAGATTATACGCAGTATTTT. The encoded protein is CAITERDYTQYF.

This clonotype was recorded at least ten times. The rearrangement uses TRBV7-8 and TRBJ2-5; possibly TRBD1 for D (6 bases). The V end was cut by 1 base, the J end by 5 bases, with 23 bases between. Germline values: CDR1 SGHVS, CDR2 FQNEAQ. The CDR3 contains 18 residues. The CDR3: CASSLEGVWNPPRETQYF. The CDR3, as DNA: TGTGCCAGCAGCTTAGAGGGGGTGTGGAACCCCCCGCGGGAGACCCAGTACTTC.

This clonotype was picked up many times. The chain combines TRBV12-3 or TRBV12-4 with TRBJ2-7; D remains unclear. This CDR3 has 14 amino acids. V lost 9 bases and J lost 0, with 15 bases in between. CDR3 nucleotide sequence: TGTGCCAGTTCTCTTAGGACGTTCTCCTACGAGCAGTACTTC. Its protein product is CASSLRTFSYEQYF.